This TCR beta chain was documented in a study of T cell repertoires in cytomegalovirus infection. In the study overall: From public TCR beta signatures came an indication of both CMV infection and matching HLA type.

General study points: HLA-C-restricted TCR beta clonotypes specific for CMV led the ex vivo response. Cumulative frequency of public TCR beta families picked out carriers of CMV plus the relevant HLA.

Trimming shortened V by 5 bases and J by 3 bases, and 14 bases separated the two germline ends. The V gene's germline CDR1 is SGHAT and CDR2 FQNNGV. This CDR3 has 14 residues. A single record per CDR3 protein comes from TCRdb applying MiXCR to the reads. The repertoire holds more than 200,000 distinct CDR3 sequences, approximately 9% seen once, with more than 13% in the top ten. For this clonotype: Its specificity is not known.

The source of this sequence is a human donor in good health (CMV status not recorded). Some clones in this sample may be carry-over from other donors' samples. The sequencing input was PBMCs. This chain connects TRBV11-2 to TRBJ2-7, with D hard to call. Written as DNA, the CDR3 is TGTGCCAGCAGCCGAGACCCGGCACACTACGAGCAGTACTTC. This codes for CASSRDPAHYEQYF. The whole variable domain, filled in from reference TRBV11-2 and TRBJ2-7, reads EAGVAQSPRYKIIEKRQSVAFWCNPISGHATLYWYQQILGQGPKLLIQFQNNGVVDDSQLPKDRFSAERLKGVDSTLKIQPAKLEDSAVYLCASSRDPAHYEQYFGPGTRLTVT.